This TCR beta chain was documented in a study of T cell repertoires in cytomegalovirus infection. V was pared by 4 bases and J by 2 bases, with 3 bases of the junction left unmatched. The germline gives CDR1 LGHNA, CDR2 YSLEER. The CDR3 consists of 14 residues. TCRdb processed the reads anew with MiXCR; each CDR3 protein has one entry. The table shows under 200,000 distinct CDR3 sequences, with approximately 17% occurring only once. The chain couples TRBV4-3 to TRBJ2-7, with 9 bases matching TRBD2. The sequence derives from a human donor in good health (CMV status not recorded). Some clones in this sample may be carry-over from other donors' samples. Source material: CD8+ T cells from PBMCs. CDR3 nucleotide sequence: TGCGCCAGCAGCCGGGAGCGGGGGGCCTACGAGCAGTACTTC. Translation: CASSRERGAYEQYF.